This T cell receptor beta chain was recorded in a study of cytomegalovirus exposure and HLA in healthy donors. Study-level results: Subsequent analysis showed first-cohort TCR clusters tending to co-occur in over a hundred validation repertoires. Specificity for CMV antigens was confirmed in vitro for three of the CMV-associated chains.

About this clone: The antigen is undetermined.

The CDR3 extends over 15 amino acids. Trimming took off 2 bases at V and 1 base at J, with 10 bases between the two ends. CDR1 and CDR2 (germline): MNHNY, SVGAGI (reference sequence). Clones were read by immunoSEQ multiplex PCR, and TCRdb kept only the in-frame ones, dropping some. The sample lists tens of thousands of clones; under 96% were seen once. The TCR comes from a woman in her late teens or twenties in good health and CMV-seropositive. The rearrangement joins TRBV6-6 to TRBJ2-3, with a possible D match to TRBD2 (5 bases). The sample comprised PBMCs. The CDR3 loop is CASSYRGSRTDTQYF. The CDR3 DNA reads TGTGCCAGCAGTTACCGTGGGAGCCGCACAGATACGCAGTATTTT.